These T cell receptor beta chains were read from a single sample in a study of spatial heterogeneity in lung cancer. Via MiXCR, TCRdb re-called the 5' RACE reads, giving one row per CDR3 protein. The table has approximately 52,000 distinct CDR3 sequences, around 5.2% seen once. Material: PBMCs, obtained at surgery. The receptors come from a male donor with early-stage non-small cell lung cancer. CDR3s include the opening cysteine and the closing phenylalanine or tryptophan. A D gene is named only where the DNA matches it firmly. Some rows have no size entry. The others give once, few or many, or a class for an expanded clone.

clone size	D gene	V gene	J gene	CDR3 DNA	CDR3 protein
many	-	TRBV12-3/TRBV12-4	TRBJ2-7	TGTGCCAGCAGCCTGGGACGAGACGAGCAGTACTTC	CASSLGRDEQYF
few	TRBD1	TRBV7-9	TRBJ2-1	TGTGCCAGCAGCTTCGGGACAGGGGAAACCCCCCAGTTCTTC	CASSFGTGETPQFF
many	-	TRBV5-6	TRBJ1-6	TGTGCCAGCAGCTCGAGGATGGCTTCACCCCTCCACTTT	CASSSRMASPLHF
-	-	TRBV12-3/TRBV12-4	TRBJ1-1	TGTGCCAGCCGCGAGGGGCGCAGGTCTGAAGCTTTCTTT	CASREGRRSEAFF
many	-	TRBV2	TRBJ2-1	TGTGCCAGCGAGGCAGGGAAAAATGAGCAGTTCTTC	CASEAGKNEQFF
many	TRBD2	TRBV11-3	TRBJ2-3	TGTGCCAGCAGAGCGGGAGGATCAGATACGCAGTATTTT	CASRAGGSDTQYF
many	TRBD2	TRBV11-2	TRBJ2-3	TGTGCCAGCAGCTTTTCGGGCGGGAGAAGCACAGATACGCAGTATTTT	CASSFSGGRSTDTQYF
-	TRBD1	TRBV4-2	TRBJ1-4	TGTGCCAGCAGCCCAGTCCCGGGACAGGGAACGGGTGAAAAACTGTTTTTT	CASSPVPGQGTGEKLFF
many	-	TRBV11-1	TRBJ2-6	TGTGCCAGCAGCTTAGCGCGTCGGGGAGTCTCCTCTGGGGCCAACGTCCTGACTTTC	CASSLARRGVSSGANVLTF
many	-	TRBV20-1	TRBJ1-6	TGCAGTGCTATAGAGAGCTCCTATAATTCACCCCTCCACTTT	CSAIESSYNSPLHF
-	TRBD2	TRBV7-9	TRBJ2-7	TGTGCCAGCAGCTGGACTAGCGGCCTCACCCCCTACGAGCAGTACTTC	CASSWTSGLTPYEQYF
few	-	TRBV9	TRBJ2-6	TGTGCCAGCAGCGCCCATAACTCTGGGGCCAACGTCCTGACTTTC	CASSAHNSGANVLTF
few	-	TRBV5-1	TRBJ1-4	TGCGCCAGCTCCCCCATCACAGGGGAAAAACTGTTTTTT	CASSPITGEKLFF
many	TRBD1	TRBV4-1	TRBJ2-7	TGCGCCAGCAGCCCGGGACAGGGGGCGGGGGAGCAGTACTTC	CASSPGQGAGEQYF
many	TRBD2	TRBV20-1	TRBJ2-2	TGCAGTGCTAGTCCCGGGCGACTAGCGGGAGGAACCGGGGAGCTGTTTTTT	CSASPGRLAGGTGELFF
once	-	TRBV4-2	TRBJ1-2	TGTGCCAGCAGCCCGCGGGCCAGCTATGGCTACACCTTC	CASSPRASYGYTF
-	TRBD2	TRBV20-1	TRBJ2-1	TGCAGTGCTGAGACAGGTAGACTAGCGGGAGGGTCCAATGAGCAGTTCTTC	CSAETGRLAGGSNEQFF
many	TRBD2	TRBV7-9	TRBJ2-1	TGTGCCAGCAGCTTAGTCCCGGGACTAGCGGGAGGGTTCTTC	CASSLVPGLAGGFF
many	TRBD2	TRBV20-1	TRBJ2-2	TGCAGTGCTAGAGAATCAGGGCTAGCGGGCCGAAGGGAGCTGTTTTTT	CSARESGLAGRRELFF
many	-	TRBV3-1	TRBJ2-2	TGTGCCAGCAGCCAAGATTCACTAAACACCGGGGAGCTGTTTTTT	CASSQDSLNTGELFF
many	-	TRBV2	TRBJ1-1	TGTGCCAGCAGTGAAAGGACGGCGAACACTGAAGCTTTCTTT	CASSERTANTEAFF
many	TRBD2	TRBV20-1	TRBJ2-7	TGCAGTGCCCCAACCAGTTCTAGCGGCTCCTACGAGCAGTACTTC	CSAPTSSSGSYEQYF
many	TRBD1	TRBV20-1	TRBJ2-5	TGCAGTGCGCCGGACAGGGTTCGAGAGACCCAGTACTTC	CSAPDRVRETQYF
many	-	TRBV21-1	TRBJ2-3	TGTGCCAGCCAGCCCAGCGGCTTCACAGATACGCAGTATTTT	CASQPSGFTDTQYF
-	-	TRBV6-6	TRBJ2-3	TGTGCCAGCGGGAAGGGCGCGAGTCCAGATACGCAGTATTTT	CASGKGASPDTQYF
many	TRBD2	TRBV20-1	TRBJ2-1	TGCAGTGCTAAGCTCACTCCCGGGACTAGCAGCGGTGAGCAGTTCTTC	CSAKLTPGTSSGEQFF
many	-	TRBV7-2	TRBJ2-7	TGTGCCAGCAGCTTTTGGGGAGGACACGAGCAGTACTTC	CASSFWGGHEQYF
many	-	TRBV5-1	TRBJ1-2	TGCGCCAGCAGCTTCCAGCCGGATTATGGCTACACCTTC	CASSFQPDYGYTF
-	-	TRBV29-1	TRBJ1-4	TGCAGCGCCGAAGGACAGCCCCCCTCAACTAATGAAAAACTGTTTTTT	CSAEGQPPSTNEKLFF
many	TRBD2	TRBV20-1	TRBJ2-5	TGCAGTGCTCTACTAGCGAGATTGCAAGAGACCCAGTACTTC	CSALLARLQETQYF
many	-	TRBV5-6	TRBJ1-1	TGTGCCAGCAACCGGTTGGGGGTCACTGAAGCTTTCTTT	CASNRLGVTEAFF
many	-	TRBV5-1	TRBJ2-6	TGCGCCAGCAGCTTGGCTACTGGGGCCAACGTCCTGACTTTC	CASSLATGANVLTF
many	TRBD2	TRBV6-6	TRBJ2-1	TGTGCCAGCAGTTACCTGAGCGGGAGGGCCGGGGAGCAGTTCTTC	CASSYLSGRAGEQFF
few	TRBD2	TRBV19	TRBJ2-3	TGTGCCAGTAGTAGCGGGAGAGAAGATACGCAGTATTTT	CASSSGREDTQYF
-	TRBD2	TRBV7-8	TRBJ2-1	TGTGCCAGCAGCTTAGAATATAGCGGGAGGGCGAATGAGCAGTTCTTC	CASSLEYSGRANEQFF
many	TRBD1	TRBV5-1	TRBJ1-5	TGCGCCAGCAGCCCCGGGACAGGGAGCAATCAGCCCCAGCATTTT	CASSPGTGSNQPQHF
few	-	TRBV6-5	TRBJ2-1	TGTGCCAGCAGCCGTACAGGCGCCCGTGAGCAGTTCTTC	CASSRTGAREQFF
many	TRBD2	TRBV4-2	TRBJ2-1	TGTGCCAGCAGCCAAGATCTACAGCTAGCGGGAGGCCCCAGCTCCTACAATGAGCAGTTCTTC	CASSQDLQLAGGPSSYNEQFF